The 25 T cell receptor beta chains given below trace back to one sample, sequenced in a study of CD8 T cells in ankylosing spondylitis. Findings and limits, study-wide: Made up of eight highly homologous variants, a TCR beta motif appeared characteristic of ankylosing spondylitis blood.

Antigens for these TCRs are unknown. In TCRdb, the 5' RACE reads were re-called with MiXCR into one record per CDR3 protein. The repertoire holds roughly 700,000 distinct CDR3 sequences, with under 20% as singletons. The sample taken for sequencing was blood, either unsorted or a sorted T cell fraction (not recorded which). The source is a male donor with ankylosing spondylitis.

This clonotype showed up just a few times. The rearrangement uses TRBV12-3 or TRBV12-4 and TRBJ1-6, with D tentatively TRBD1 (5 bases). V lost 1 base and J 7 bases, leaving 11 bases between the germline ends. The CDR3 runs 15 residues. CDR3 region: CASSLVGGSNSPLHF. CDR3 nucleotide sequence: TGTGCCAGCAGTTTAGTTGGGGGTTCCAATTCACCCCTCCACTTT.

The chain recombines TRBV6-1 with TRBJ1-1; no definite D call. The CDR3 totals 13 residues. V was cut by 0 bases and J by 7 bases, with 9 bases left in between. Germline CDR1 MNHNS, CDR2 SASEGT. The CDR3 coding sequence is TGTGCCAGCAGTGAAGCGTCGGTTTTTGAAGCTTTCTTT. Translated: CASSEASVFEAFF.

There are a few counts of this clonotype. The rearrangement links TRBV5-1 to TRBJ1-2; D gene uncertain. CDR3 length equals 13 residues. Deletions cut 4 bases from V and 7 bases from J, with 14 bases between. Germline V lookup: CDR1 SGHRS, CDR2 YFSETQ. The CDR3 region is CASSLGPARGYTF. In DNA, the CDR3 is TGCGCCAGCAGCCTCGGGCCTGCTCGTGGCTACACCTTC. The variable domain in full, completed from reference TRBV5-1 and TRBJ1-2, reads KAGVTQTPRYLIKTRGQQVTLSCSPISGHRSVSWYQQTPGQGLQFLFEYFSETQRNKGNFPGRFSGRQFSNSRSEMNVSTLELGDSALYLCASSLGPARGYTFGSGTRLTVV.

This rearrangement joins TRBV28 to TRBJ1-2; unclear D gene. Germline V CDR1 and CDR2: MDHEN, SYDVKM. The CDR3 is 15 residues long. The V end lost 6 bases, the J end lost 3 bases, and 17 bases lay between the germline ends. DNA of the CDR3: TGTGCCAGCAGCTCGCAGGACCGCTATTACTATGGCTACACCTTC. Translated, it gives CASSSQDRYYYGYTF.

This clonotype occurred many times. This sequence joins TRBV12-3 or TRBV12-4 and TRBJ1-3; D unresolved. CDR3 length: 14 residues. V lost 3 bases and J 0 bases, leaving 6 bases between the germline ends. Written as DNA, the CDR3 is TGTGCCAGCAGTTTCCCGAACTCTGGAAACACCATATATTTT. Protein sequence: CASSFPNSGNTIYF.

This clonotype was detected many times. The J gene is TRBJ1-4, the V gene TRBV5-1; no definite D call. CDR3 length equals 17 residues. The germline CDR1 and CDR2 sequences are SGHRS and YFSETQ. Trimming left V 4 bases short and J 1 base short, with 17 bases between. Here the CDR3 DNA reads TGCGCCAGCAGCCCCAGCGGATACCTCGAAACTAATGAAAAACTGTTTTTT. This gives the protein CASSPSGYLETNEKLFF.

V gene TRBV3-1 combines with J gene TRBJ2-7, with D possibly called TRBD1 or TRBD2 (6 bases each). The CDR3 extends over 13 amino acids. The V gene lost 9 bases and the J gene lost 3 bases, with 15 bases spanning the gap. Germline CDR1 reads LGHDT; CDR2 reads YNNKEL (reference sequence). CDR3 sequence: CASSRGQIYEQYF. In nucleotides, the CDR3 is TGTGCCAGTTCTCGGGGGCAGATCTACGAGCAGTACTTC.

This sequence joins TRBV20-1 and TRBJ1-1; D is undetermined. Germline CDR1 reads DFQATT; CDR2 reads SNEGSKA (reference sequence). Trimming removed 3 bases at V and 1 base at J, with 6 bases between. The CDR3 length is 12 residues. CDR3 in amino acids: CSARTWNTEAFF. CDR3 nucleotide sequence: TGCAGTGCTAGGACCTGGAACACTGAAGCTTTCTTT.

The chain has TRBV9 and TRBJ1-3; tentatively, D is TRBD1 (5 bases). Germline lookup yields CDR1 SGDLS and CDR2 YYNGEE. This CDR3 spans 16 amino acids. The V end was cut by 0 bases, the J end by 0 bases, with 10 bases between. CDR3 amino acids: CASSVGGGISGNTIYF. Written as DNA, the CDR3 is TGTGCCAGCAGCGTAGGGGGGGGGATCTCTGGAAACACCATATATTTT.

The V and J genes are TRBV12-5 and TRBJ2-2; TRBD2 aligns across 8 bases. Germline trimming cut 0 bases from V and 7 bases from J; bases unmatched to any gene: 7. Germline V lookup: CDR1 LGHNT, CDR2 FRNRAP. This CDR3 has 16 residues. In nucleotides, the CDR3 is TGTGCTAGTGGTTTGGTAGCGGGGGACGACTACGGGGAGCTGTTTTTT. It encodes CASGLVAGDDYGELFF.

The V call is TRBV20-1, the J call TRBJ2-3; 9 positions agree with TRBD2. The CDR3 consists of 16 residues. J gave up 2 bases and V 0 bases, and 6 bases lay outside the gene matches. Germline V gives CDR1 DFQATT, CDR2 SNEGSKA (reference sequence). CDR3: CSARDGLAGNTDTQYF. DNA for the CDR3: TGCAGTGCTAGAGATGGGCTAGCGGGGAACACAGATACGCAGTATTTT.

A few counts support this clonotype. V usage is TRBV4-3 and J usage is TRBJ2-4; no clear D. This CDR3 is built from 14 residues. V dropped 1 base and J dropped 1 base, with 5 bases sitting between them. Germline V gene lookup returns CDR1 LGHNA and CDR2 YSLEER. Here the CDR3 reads CASSQGTAKNIQYF. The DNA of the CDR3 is TGCGCCAGCAGCCAAGGGACCGCCAAAAACATTCAGTACTTC.

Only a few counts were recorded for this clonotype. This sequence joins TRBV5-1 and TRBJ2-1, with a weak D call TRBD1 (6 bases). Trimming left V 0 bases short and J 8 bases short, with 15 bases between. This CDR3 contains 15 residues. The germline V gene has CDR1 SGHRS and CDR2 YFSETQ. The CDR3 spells CASSLGAGAWDEQFF. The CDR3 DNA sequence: TGCGCCAGCAGCTTGGGGGCAGGGGCGTGGGATGAGCAGTTCTTC.

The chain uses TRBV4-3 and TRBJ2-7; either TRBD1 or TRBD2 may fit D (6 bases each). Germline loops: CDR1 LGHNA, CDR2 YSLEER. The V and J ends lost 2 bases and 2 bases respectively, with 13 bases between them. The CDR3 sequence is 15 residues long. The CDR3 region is CASSQRGDPAYEQYF. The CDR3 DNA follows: TGCGCCAGCAGCCAAAGGGGGGACCCCGCCTACGAGCAGTACTTC.

As DNA, the CDR3 is TGTGCCAGCAGCACCCCGGGACAGGGAACAGATACGCAGTATTTT. It yields the protein CASSTPGQGTDTQYF. The gene calls are TRBV27 and TRBJ2-3; 9 bases fit TRBD1. Per the germline V gene, CDR1 is MNHEY and CDR2 is SMNVEV (reference sequence). The ends lost 6 bases at V and 3 bases at J; junction bases unmatched: 7. The CDR3 has 15 residues.

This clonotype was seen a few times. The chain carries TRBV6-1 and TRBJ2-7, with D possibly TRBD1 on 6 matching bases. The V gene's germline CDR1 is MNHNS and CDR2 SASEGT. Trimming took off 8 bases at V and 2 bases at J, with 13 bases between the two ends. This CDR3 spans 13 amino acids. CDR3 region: CASHVDRTYEQYF. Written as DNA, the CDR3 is TGTGCCAGCCACGTAGACAGGACCTACGAGCAGTACTTC.

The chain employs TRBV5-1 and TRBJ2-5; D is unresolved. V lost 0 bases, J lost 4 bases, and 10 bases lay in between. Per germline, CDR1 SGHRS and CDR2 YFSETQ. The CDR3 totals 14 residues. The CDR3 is CASSLAVSGETQYF. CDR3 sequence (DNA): TGCGCCAGCAGCTTGGCAGTGTCGGGAGAGACCCAGTACTTC.

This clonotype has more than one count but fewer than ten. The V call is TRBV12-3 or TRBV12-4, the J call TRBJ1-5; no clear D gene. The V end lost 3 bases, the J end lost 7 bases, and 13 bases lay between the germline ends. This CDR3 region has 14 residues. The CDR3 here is CASSLAAVWQPQHF. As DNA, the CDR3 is TGTGCCAGCAGTTTGGCCGCCGTCTGGCAGCCCCAGCATTTT.

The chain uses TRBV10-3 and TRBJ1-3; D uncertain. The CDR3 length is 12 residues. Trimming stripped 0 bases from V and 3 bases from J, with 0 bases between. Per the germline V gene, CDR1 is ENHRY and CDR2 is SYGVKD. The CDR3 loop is CAISESGNTIYF. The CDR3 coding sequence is TGTGCCATCAGTGAGTCTGGAAACACCATATATTTT.

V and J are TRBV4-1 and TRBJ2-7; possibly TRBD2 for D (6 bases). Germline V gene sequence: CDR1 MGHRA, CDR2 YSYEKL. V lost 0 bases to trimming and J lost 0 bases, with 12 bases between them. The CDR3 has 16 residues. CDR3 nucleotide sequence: TGCGCCAGCAGCCAAGAGGGTGGGGGGAGCTCCTACGAGCAGTACTTC. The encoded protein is CASSQEGGGSSYEQYF.

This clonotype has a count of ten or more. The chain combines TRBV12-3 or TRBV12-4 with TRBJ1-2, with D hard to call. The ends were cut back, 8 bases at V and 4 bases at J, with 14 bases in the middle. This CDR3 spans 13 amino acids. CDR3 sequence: CASAVGSTYGYTF. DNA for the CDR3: TGTGCCAGCGCCGTAGGGTCGACCTATGGCTACACCTTC.

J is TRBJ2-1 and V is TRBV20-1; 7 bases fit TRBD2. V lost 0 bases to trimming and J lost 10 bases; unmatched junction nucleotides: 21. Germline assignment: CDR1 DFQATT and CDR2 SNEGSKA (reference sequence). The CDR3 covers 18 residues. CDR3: CSARDLLTGTTLLEEQFF. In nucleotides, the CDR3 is TGCAGTGCTAGAGATTTACTCACCGGGACTACCCTCTTAGAGGAGCAGTTCTTC.

The CDR3 region is CASSSRGLMNTEAFF. CDR3 sequence (DNA): TGTGCCAGCAGTTCCCGGGGTTTGATGAACACTGAAGCTTTCTTT. This chain joins TRBV27 and TRBJ1-1; no firm D call. There are 15 residues in the CDR3. The V and J ends lost 4 bases and 0 bases respectively, with 12 bases between them. The germline gives CDR1 MNHEY, CDR2 SMNVEV (reference sequence).

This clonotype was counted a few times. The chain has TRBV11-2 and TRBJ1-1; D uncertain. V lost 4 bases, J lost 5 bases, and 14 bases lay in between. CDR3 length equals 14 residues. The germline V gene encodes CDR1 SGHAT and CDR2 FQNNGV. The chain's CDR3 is CASSSGLSGTEAFF. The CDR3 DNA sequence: TGTGCCAGCAGCTCTGGACTTTCGGGGACTGAAGCTTTCTTT. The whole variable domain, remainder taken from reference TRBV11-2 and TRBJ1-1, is EAGVAQSPRYKIIEKRQSVAFWCNPISGHATLYWYQQILGQGPKLLIQFQNNGVVDDSQLPKDRFSAERLKGVDSTLKIQPAKLEDSAVYLCASSSGLSGTEAFFGQGTRLTVV.

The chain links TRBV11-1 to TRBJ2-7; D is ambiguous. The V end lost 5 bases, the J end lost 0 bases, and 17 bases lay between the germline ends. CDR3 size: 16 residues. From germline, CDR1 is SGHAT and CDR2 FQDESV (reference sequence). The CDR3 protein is CASSQRVGSLSYEQYF. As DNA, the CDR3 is TGTGCCAGCAGCCAAAGGGTGGGGTCTCTCTCCTACGAGCAGTACTTC.